This TCR beta chain was identified during a study of radiotherapy plus CTLA-4 blockade in lung cancer. Looking at the study overall: Objective responses occurred in 18% of patients; 25% to 40% had disease control.

Whole-study results and caveats: Response was reportedly best predicted by early blood T cell clone dynamics, with interferon-beta.

Those patients who had chemo-refractory metastatic non-small-cell lung cancer were given focal radiation along with CTLA-4 blockade through ipilimumab. The germline V gene has CDR1 SEHNR and CDR2 FQNEAQ (reference sequence). The trim removed 3 bases at V and 8 bases at J, leaving 9 bases unmatched. This CDR3 comprises 15 residues. The data were produced by immunoSEQ multiplex PCR, yet TCRdb's version contains in-frame clones alone and is incomplete. The table has tens of thousands of clones, 78% seen once. As regards this clone: Its antigen is unidentified.

The sequence derives from a human donor with non-small cell lung cancer who had a partial response to radiotherapy plus ipilimumab. Some clones in this sample may be carry-over from other donors' samples. Sample: peripheral blood, taken from a patient treated with radiotherapy plus ipilimumab. The chain couples TRBV7-9 to TRBJ1-1; 10 bases line up with TRBD1. The CDR3 loop reads CASSLGDDRGPEAFF. The CDR3 DNA reads as TGTGCCAGCAGCTTGGGAGACGACAGGGGGCCCGAAGCTTTCTTT.